The source of this T cell receptor beta chain is a study of CD8 T cells in ankylosing spondylitis (dated by TCRdb to 2017 to 2019). Notes on the research overall: To find TCR variants linked to disease, the study profiled T cell receptor beta repertoires in ankylosing spondylitis patients and healthy donors. The whole study cohort included over a hundred healthy donors and under 30 ankylosing spondylitis patients. Samples of peripheral blood were taken, and for ankylosing spondylitis patients, synovial fluid was collected as well.

Trimming removed 0 bases from V and 2 bases from J, leaving 10 bases between the germline ends. From cysteine to phenylalanine, the CDR3 is 14 amino acids long. Only the CDR3 DNA stays, 42 bases, in frame from base 1. CDR1 and CDR2, looked up from the germline V gene (reference sequence), are DFQATT and SNEGSKA. This clonotype was observed at least ten times. No antigen is known for it. Qualities for individual bases were not recorded, and no much larger clone is one base off. Findings and caveats that apply to the study as a whole: In peripheral blood, the disease-linked clones were found at relatively low frequencies and had a CD8+ phenotype. The disease-linked clones were reported as significantly enriched in matched synovial fluid samples from ankylosing spondylitis patients. Some motif variants had previously been reported in the synovial fluid and blood of reactive arthritis patients, which suggests shared mechanisms of disease initiation. Blood from ankylosing spondylitis patients appeared to be characterized by a TCR beta motif made up of several highly homologous amino acid variants.

The reads were generated on an Illumina HiSeq 2500. Quantitative 5'-RACE with molecular barcodes was used to prepare TCR beta libraries. The source study handled its data this way. A new computational method based on a probabilistic model of VDJ rearrangement was used to identify disease-linked TCR variants. Clones were called with MiXCR by TCRdb after fastp trimmed the public reads at Q25, and only in-frame beta chains were retained. Duplicate CDR3 protein sequences are folded into a single record with the most common DNA and genes. For this entry, the V and J calls and clone size follow TCRdb and not the study's own pipeline. Here the sample has hundreds of thousands of distinct CDR3 sequences; around 25% occur a single time. The ten most abundant clones make up less than 8.5% of the sample.

This sequence was found in a male donor with ankylosing spondylitis or in good health (not recorded which). The sample comprised blood, either unsorted or a sorted T cell fraction (not recorded which). The V gene is TRBV20-1 and the J gene is TRBJ2-5, with TRBD1 perhaps the D gene, on 5 matching bases. The CDR3 has the sequence CSARDGAQQETQYF. The nucleotide sequence reads TGCAGTGCTAGAGATGGGGCCCAGCAAGAGACCCAGTACTTC.